Listed here are 26 T cell receptor beta chains from one sample, sequenced in a study of T cells in Graves' hyperthyroidism and ophthalmopathy. TCR beta CDR3 regions were amplified from RNA transcripts. The TCR CDR3 was amplified in a first-round RT-PCR using the HTBI primer set. TCRdb called the multiplex PCR reads again in MiXCR, with one record for every CDR3 protein. The sample carries about 570,000 distinct CDR3 sequences, more than 45% recorded once. What was sequenced was peripheral blood or thyroid tissue (not recorded which). These receptors all stem from an adult woman with Graves' disease, either hyperthyroidism or ophthalmopathy (not recorded which).

This clonotype occurred once. CDR3 sequence reads: CASSLDRVVQETQYF. The DNA for the CDR3 is TGTGCCAGCAGCTTAGACAGGGTCGTACAAGAGACCCAGTACTTC. The chain is built from TRBV7-9 and TRBJ2-5; weak D call: TRBD1 (6 bases). The CDR3 loop spans 15 amino acids. V was cut by 1 base and J by 2 bases, with 11 bases left in between. From germline, CDR1 is SEHNR and CDR2 FQNEAQ (reference sequence).

The rearrangement uses TRBV28 and TRBJ1-2, with 9 bases fitting TRBD1. The CDR3 spans 13 residues. Germline V CDR1 and CDR2: MDHEN, SYDVKM. V lost 10 bases to trimming and J lost 4 bases; unmatched junction nucleotides: 7. The DNA of the CDR3 is TGTGCCACATTCGGGACAGGGCTCTATGGCTACACCTTC. Translation gives CATFGTGLYGYTF.

The chain is built from TRBV28 and TRBJ1-2; no definite D call. Germline V CDR1 and CDR2: MDHEN, SYDVKM. V lost 7 bases, J lost 5 bases, and 17 bases lay in between. The CDR3 loop spans 14 amino acids. CDR3: CASNVHKGDYGYTF. The CDR3 nucleotides read TGTGCCAGCAACGTACATAAGGGTGATTATGGCTACACCTTC.

This clonotype appeared many times. As DNA, the CDR3 is TGTGCCAGCAGCCAAGCCTTGGGATTCGATCAGCCCCAGCATTTT. As protein: CASSQALGFDQPQHF. The chain links TRBV3-1 to TRBJ1-5; unclear D gene. This CDR3 contains 15 residues. Germline V lookup: CDR1 LGHDT, CDR2 YNNKEL (reference sequence). Between the trimmed V and J ends, which lost 1 base and 5 bases, there was a span of 12 bases.

This clonotype was seen only a few times. J is TRBJ2-7 and V is TRBV9; a possible D gene is TRBD1 (6 bases). CDR1 is SGDLS, CDR2 YYNGEE, per germline. The CDR3 has 12 residues. The V end lost 4 bases, the J end lost 8 bases, and 13 bases lay between the germline ends. The CDR3 spells CASSQGGRQQYF. CDR3 bases: TGTGCCAGCAGCCAAGGGGGTAGGCAGCAGTACTTC.

V and J are TRBV15 and TRBJ1-2; D uncertain. Germline loops: CDR1 LNHNV, CDR2 YYDKDF (reference sequence). The CDR3 loop spans 14 amino acids. Trimming took 1 base from V and 5 from J, leaving 11 bases between them. The CDR3 DNA is TGTGCCACCAGCAGAGCCCGGGGAAGTTATGGCTACACCTTC. Its translation: CATSRARGSYGYTF.

This sequence joins TRBV27 and TRBJ2-2; the D is unclear. V lost 2 bases and J 7 bases, leaving 17 bases between the germline ends. The CDR3 runs 16 residues. Germline V CDR1 and CDR2: MNHEY, SMNVEV (reference sequence). The CDR3 loop reads CASSLQTGPVDGELFF. In DNA form, the CDR3 reads TGTGCCAGCAGTTTACAAACGGGCCCTGTGGACGGGGAGCTGTTTTTT.

The chain is built from TRBV5-1 and TRBJ2-5; 10 bases align to TRBD1. V was pared by 4 bases and J by 9 bases, with 9 bases of the junction left unmatched. This CDR3 contains 14 residues. The V gene's germline CDR1 is SGHRS and CDR2 YFSETQ. CDR3 DNA sequence: TGCGCCAGCAGCACCGGACAGGGGGATCAGCCCCAGTACTTC. Its protein is CASSTGQGDQPQYF. Full variable domain (missing parts from reference TRBV5-1 and TRBJ2-5): KAGVTQTPRYLIKTRGQQVTLSCSPISGHRSVSWYQQTPGQGLQFLFEYFSETQRNKGNFPGRFSGRQFSNSRSEMNVSTLELGDSALYLCASSTGQGDQPQYFGPGTRLLVL.

This clonotype was observed at least ten times. The chain carries TRBV2 and TRBJ2-5, with D perhaps TRBD2 (5 bases). CDR1 is SNHLY and CDR2 is FYNNEI in the germline V gene. The CDR3 is 13 residues long. V was clipped by 5 bases and J by 3 bases, with 10 bases between them. The CDR3 sequence is CASSSGLEETQYF. The CDR3 DNA reads TGTGCCAGCAGTTCTGGACTGGAAGAGACCCAGTACTTC.

This chain joins TRBV2 and TRBJ2-7; 9 nucleotides line up with TRBD1. This CDR3 has 16 residues. Germline CDR1 is SNHLY and CDR2 is FYNNEI. Trimming cost V 6 bases and J 2 bases; bases outside gene matches: 11. CDR3 residues: CASSTGTGSNPYEQYF. The CDR3 nucleotides are TGTGCCAGCAGCACCGGGACAGGGTCTAACCCCTACGAGCAGTACTTC. Drawing the rest from reference TRBV2 and TRBJ2-7, the complete variable domain is EPEVTQTPSHQVTQMGQEVILRCVPISNHLYFYWYRQILGQKVEFLVSFYNNEISEKSEIFDDQFSVERPDGSNFTLKIRSTKLEDSAMYFCASSTGTGSNPYEQYFGPGTRLTVT.

The chain uses TRBV7-9 and TRBJ2-7; 7 bases match TRBD2. The CDR3 is 15 residues long. The V gene's germline CDR1 is SEHNR and CDR2 FQNEAQ (reference sequence). Unmatched junction bases numbered 8, after V lost 3 bases and J lost 3 bases. CDR3: CASSLGGEWIYEQYF. CDR3 DNA sequence: TGTGCCAGCAGCTTGGGAGGGGAATGGATCTACGAGCAGTACTTC.

The chain joins TRBV2 to TRBJ2-7, with TRBD1 as a possible D gene (5 bases). This CDR3 is built from 12 residues. Germline V lookup: CDR1 SNHLY, CDR2 FYNNEI. Trimming removed 4 bases from V and 5 bases from J, with 9 bases in between. The CDR3 here is CASSGARDEQYF. The CDR3 DNA sequence: TGTGCCAGCAGTGGGGCCAGGGACGAGCAGTACTTC. The full variable domain, with the rest looked up from reference TRBV2 and TRBJ2-7, is EPEVTQTPSHQVTQMGQEVILRCVPISNHLYFYWYRQILGQKVEFLVSFYNNEISEKSEIFDDQFSVERPDGSNFTLKIRSTKLEDSAMYFCASSGARDEQYFGPGTRLTVT.

The rearrangement joins TRBV7-2 to TRBJ2-5; 8 nucleotides line up with TRBD2. Germline CDR1 and CDR2: SGHTA and FQGNSA. Losses at the gene ends were 11 bases for V and 2 bases for J; bases not matched to a gene: 13. The CDR3 is made up of 15 amino acids. The CDR3 here is CACAGVAGLQETQYF. The CDR3 DNA reads as TGTGCCTGCGCGGGAGTAGCGGGACTTCAAGAGACCCAGTACTTC.

The chain is built from TRBV3-1 and TRBJ2-7; 10 bases line up with TRBD2. The trim removed 4 bases at V and 0 bases at J, leaving 9 bases unmatched. This CDR3 has 17 amino acids. The germline V gene encodes CDR1 LGHDT and CDR2 YNNKEL (reference sequence). CDR3 in DNA: TGTGCCAGCAGCCGCGCAAGCGGGAGGGCCTTCTCCTACGAGCAGTACTTC. This sequence encodes CASSRASGRAFSYEQYF.

This clonotype was observed a few times. This sequence joins TRBV10-3 and TRBJ2-7, with D hard to call. Germline V gives CDR1 ENHRY, CDR2 SYGVKD. CDR3 length: 13 residues. Trimming took 0 bases from V and 4 from J, leaving 7 bases between them. CDR3 coding DNA: TGTGCCATCAGTGAGTCGCGTCTTTACGAGCAGTACTTC. This gives the protein CAISESRLYEQYF.

This chain joins TRBV12-3 or TRBV12-4 and TRBJ2-7; perhaps TRBD1 as D (6 bases). Trimming shortened V by 6 bases and J by 2 bases, and 11 bases separated the two germline ends. This CDR3 is built from 13 residues. The CDR3 sequence: CASSRDTPYEQYF. For the CDR3, the DNA is TGTGCCAGCAGCCGGGACACACCCTACGAGCAGTACTTC.

This clonotype has at least ten counts. The gene calls are TRBV7-6 and TRBJ2-7; a possible D gene is TRBD2 (5 bases). CDR3 size: 15 residues. The germline V gene has CDR1 SGHVS and CDR2 FNYEAQ. Trimming shortened V by 1 base and J by 5 bases, and 15 bases separated the two germline ends. As DNA, the CDR3 is TGTGCCAGCAGCTTAGGGCCCCGGGGTAGGGACGAGCAGTACTTC. Translation: CASSLGPRGRDEQYF.

This clonotype came up many times. The genes are TRBV20-1 and TRBJ1-5; D gene uncertain. The V end was cut by 1 base, the J end by 0 bases, with 16 bases between. Germline CDR1 reads DFQATT; CDR2 reads SNEGSKA (reference sequence). The CDR3 extends over 17 amino acids. The CDR3 DNA is TGCAGTGCTAGAGCCGGGATCCGGAGTTATAGCAATCAGCCCCAGCATTTT. It is translated as CSARAGIRSYSNQPQHF.

The chain combines TRBV27 with TRBJ1-5; possible D gene TRBD1, 6 bases. Per the germline V gene, CDR1 is MNHEY and CDR2 is SMNVEV (reference sequence). CDR3 length equals 14 residues. V was trimmed by 5 bases and J by 5 bases, leaving 13 bases between them. The CDR3, as DNA: TGTGCCAGCAGTCTTTACAGGGAAGATCAGCCCCAGCATTTT. It encodes CASSLYREDQPQHF.

This chain connects TRBV7-8 to TRBJ2-7, with 10 bases fitting TRBD2. CDR1 and CDR2 (germline): SGHVS, FQNEAQ. V was pared by 4 bases and J by 7 bases, with 13 bases of the junction left unmatched. CDR3 length: 16 residues. The CDR3 nucleotides are TGTGCCAGCAGCTCGACGAGCGGGAGGGCCGGAGGTGAGCAGTACTTC. This gives the protein CASSSTSGRAGGEQYF.

This clonotype has ten or more counts. The chain combines TRBV4-1 with TRBJ1-6; tentatively, D is TRBD1 (5 bases). Germline CDR1 reads MGHRA; CDR2 reads YSYEKL. The CDR3 runs to 17 residues. The V and J ends lost 0 bases and 7 bases respectively, with 16 bases between them. The CDR3 here is CASSQDGGGLLNSPLHF. CDR3 bases: TGCGCCAGCAGCCAAGATGGGGGAGGCCTTTTAAATTCACCCCTCCACTTT.

There are many counts of this clonotype. This chain connects TRBV5-4 to TRBJ1-1, with 8 nucleotides matching TRBD1. In germline, CDR1 is SGHNT, CDR2 YYREEE (reference sequence). There are 15 residues in the CDR3. The trim removed 0 bases at V and 3 bases at J, leaving 4 bases unmatched. CDR3 DNA: TGTGCCAGCAGCTTGGATCCGGACAGGGACACTGAAGCTTTCTTT. This sequence encodes CASSLDPDRDTEAFF.

This clonotype occurred a few times. The CDR3 DNA is TGTGCCAGCAGCCTACTGGACCCTCCCGAGACCCAGTACTTC. Encoded protein: CASSLLDPPETQYF. The rearrangement joins TRBV28 to TRBJ2-5; D remains unclear. V was pared by 6 bases and J by 5 bases, with 16 bases between. The CDR3 covers 14 residues. Germline-derived CDR1 and CDR2 are MDHEN and SYDVKM.

In the case of this clonotype: One base away lies a much larger clone, so this may be a sequencing read error. The genes are TRBV20-1 and TRBJ2-2; 10 bases match TRBD2. Germline lookup yields CDR1 DFQATT and CDR2 SNEGSKA (reference sequence). The CDR3 loop spans 17 amino acids. The V and J ends lost 4 bases and 3 bases, in that order; junction bases with no gene match: 11. CDR3 bases: TGCAGTGCTATTTCGAGGCTAGCGGGAGAGGACACCGGGGAGCTGTTTTTT. Translation gives CSAISRLAGEDTGELFF.

The CDR3 region is CASSELRQGNCEQYF. CDR3 nucleotides: TGTGCCAGCAGTGAATTAAGACAGGGGAACTGCGAGCAGTACTTC. The chain uses TRBV25-1 and TRBJ2-7, with 8 positions matching TRBD1. The ends lost 1 base at V and 6 bases at J; junction bases unmatched: 8. From germline, CDR1 is MGHDK and CDR2 SYGVNS. There are 15 residues in the CDR3.

V gene TRBV19 combines with J gene TRBJ2-6, with a weak D call TRBD2 (5 bases). Germline CDR1 is LNHDA and CDR2 is SQIVND (reference sequence). The germline V and J ends were trimmed by 7 bases and 1 base, with 14 bases remaining between them. CDR3 length: 16 amino acids. CDR3 amino acids: CASTGEFPSGANVLTF. Here the CDR3 DNA reads TGTGCCAGTACCGGGGAATTCCCTTCTGGGGCCAACGTCCTGACTTTC. The full variable domain, in which reference TRBV19 and TRBJ2-6 provide the parts outside the CDR3, is DGGITQSPKYLFRKEGQNVTLSCEQNLNHDAMYWYRQDPGQGLRLIYYSQIVNDFQKGDIAEGYSVSREKKESFPLTVTSAQKNPTAFYLCASTGEFPSGANVLTFGAGSRLTVL.